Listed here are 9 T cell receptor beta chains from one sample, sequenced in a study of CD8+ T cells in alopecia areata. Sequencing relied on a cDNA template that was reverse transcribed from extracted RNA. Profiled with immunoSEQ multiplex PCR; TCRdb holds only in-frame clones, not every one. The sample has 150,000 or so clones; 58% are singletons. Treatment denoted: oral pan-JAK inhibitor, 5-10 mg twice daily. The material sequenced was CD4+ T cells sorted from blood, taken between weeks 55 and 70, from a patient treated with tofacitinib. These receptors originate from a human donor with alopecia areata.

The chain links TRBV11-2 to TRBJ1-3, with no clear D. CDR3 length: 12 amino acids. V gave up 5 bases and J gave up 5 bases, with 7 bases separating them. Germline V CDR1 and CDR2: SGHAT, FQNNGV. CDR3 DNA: TGTGCCAGCAGCCTCAGTAGAAACACCATATATTTT. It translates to CASSLSRNTIYF.

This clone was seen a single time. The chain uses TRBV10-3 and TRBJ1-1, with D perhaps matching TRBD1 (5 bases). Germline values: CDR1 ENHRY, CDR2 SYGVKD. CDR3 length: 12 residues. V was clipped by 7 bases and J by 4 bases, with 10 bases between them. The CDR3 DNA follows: TGTGCCATCACTCCTGGGGGCACTGAAGCTTTCTTT. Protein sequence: CAITPGGTEAFF.

The CDR3 sequence is CASSLWGSNEKLFF. Written as DNA, the CDR3 is TGTGCCAGCAGTTTATGGGGATCTAATGAAAAACTGTTTTTT. The chain carries TRBV27 and TRBJ1-4; D not resolved. CDR3 length equals 14 residues. V lost 1 base and J lost 3, with 6 bases in between. CDR1 is MNHEY, CDR2 SMNVEV, per germline (reference sequence).

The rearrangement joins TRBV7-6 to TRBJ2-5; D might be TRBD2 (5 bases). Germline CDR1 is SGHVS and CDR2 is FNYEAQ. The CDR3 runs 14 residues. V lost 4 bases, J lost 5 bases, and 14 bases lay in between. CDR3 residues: CASSSSGVMETQYF. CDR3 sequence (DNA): TGTGCCAGCAGCTCATCCGGGGTCATGGAGACCCAGTACTTC.

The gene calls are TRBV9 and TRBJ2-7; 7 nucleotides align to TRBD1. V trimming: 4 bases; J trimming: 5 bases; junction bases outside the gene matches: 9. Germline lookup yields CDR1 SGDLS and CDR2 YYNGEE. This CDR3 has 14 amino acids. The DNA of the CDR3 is TGTGCCAGCAGCCCCCGGACAGGAGGCCACGAGCAGTACTTC. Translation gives CASSPRTGGHEQYF.

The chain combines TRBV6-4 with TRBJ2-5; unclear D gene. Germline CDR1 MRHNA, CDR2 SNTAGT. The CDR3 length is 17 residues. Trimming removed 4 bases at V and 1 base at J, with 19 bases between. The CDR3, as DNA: TGTGCCAGCAGTGCCTCCCAGAGAGACCCCAGCCAAGAGACCCAGTACTTC. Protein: CASSASQRDPSQETQYF.

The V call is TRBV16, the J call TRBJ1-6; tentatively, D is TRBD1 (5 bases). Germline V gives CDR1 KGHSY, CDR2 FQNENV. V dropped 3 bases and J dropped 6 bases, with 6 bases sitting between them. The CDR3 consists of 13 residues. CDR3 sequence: CASSHGGNSPLHF. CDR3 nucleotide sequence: TGTGCCAGCAGCCATGGGGGTAATTCACCCCTCCACTTT.

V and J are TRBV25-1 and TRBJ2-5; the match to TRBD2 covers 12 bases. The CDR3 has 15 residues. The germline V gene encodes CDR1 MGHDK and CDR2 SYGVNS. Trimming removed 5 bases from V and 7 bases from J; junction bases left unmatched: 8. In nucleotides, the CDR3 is TGTGCCAGCAGTCCGACTAGCGGGGGAGGTGGGACCCAGTACTTC. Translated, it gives CASSPTSGGGGTQYF.

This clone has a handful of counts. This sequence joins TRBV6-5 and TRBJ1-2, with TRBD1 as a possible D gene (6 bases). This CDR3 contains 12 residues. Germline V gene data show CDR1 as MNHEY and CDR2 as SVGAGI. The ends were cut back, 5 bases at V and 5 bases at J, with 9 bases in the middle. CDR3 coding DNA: TGTGCCAGCAGTGGTACAGGGTATGGCTACACCTTC. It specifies CASSGTGYGYTF.